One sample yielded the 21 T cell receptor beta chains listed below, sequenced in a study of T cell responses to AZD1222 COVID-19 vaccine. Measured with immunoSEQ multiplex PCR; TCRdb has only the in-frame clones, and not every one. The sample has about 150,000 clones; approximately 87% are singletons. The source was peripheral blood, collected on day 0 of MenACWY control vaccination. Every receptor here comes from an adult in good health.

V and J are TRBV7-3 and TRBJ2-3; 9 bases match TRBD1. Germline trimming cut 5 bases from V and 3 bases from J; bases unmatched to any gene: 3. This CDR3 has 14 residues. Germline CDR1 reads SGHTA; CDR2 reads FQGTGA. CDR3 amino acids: CASSMTGGTDTQYF. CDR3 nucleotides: TGTGCCAGCAGCATGACAGGGGGTACAGATACGCAGTATTTT.

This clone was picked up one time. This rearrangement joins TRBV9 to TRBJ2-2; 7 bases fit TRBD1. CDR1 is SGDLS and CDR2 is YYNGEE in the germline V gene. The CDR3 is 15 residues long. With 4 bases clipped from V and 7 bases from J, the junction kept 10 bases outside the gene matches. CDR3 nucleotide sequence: TGTGCCAGCAGCTTGAGAGGGGGCGAGGTCGGGGAGCTGTTTTTT. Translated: CASSLRGGEVGELFF.

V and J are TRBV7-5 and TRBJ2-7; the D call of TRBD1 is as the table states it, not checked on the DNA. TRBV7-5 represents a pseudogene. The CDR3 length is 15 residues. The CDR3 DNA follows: TGTGCCAGAAGCTTAAGGAACAGGTCTACCTACGAGCAGTACTTC. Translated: CARSLRNRSTYEQYF.

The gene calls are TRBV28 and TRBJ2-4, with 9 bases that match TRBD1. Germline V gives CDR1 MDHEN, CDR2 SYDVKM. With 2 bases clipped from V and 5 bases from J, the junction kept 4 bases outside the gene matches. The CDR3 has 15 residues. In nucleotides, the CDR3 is TGTGCCAGCAGTTTAAGGACAGGGGTAGAAAACATTCAGTACTTC. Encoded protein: CASSLRTGVENIQYF.

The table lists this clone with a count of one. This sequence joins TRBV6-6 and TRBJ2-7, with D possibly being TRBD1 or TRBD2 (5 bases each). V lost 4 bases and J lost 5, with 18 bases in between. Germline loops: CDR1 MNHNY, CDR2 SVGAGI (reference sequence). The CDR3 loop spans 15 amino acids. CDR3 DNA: TGTGCCAGCAGTTTCCGCGTTGGGCAGGGACACGAGCAGTACGTC. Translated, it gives CASSFRVGQGHEQYV.

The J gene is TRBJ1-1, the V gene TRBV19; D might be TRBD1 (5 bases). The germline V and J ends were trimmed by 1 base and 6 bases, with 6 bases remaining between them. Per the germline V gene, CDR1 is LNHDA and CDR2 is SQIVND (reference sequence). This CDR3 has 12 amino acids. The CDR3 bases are TGTGCCAGTAGTATAGGAGGGGCTGAAGCTTTCTTT. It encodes CASSIGGAEAFF. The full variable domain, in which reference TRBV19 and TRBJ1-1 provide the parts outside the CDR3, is DGGITQSPKYLFRKEGQNVTLSCEQNLNHDAMYWYRQDPGQGLRLIYYSQIVNDFQKGDIAEGYSVSREKKESFPLTVTSAQKNPTAFYLCASSIGGAEAFFGQGTRLTVV.

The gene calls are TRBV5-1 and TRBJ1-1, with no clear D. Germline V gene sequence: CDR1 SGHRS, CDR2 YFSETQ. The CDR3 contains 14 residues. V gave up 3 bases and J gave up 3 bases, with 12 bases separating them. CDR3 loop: CASSSLGGDTEAFF. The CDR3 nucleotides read TGCGCCAGCAGCTCACTGGGTGGGGACACTGAAGCTTTCTTT.

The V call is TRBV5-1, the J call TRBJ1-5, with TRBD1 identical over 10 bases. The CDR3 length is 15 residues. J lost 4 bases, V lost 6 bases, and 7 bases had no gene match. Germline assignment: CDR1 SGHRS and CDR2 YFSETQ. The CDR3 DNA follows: TGCGCCAGCACCGCGACAGGGGGCATTAATCAGCCCCAGCATTTT. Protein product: CASTATGGINQPQHF.

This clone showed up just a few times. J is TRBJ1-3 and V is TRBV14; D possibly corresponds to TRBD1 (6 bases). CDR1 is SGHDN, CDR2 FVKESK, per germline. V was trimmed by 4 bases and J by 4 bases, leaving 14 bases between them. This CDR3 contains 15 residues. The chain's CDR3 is CASSRDFGTGNTIYF. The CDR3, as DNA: TGTGCCAGCAGCCGAGACTTCGGGACAGGAAACACCATATATTTT.

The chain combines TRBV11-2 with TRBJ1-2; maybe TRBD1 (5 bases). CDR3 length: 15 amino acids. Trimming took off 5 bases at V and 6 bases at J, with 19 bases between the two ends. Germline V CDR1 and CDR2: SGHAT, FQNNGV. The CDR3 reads CASSPTRGPYDGYTF. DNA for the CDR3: TGTGCCAGCAGCCCTACTAGGGGCCCATATGATGGCTACACCTTC.

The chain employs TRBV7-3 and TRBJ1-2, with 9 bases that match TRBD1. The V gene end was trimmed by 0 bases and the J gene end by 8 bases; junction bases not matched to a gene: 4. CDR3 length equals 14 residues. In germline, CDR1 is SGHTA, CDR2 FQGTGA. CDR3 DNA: TGTGCCAGCAGCTTAACGGGACAGGGACAAGGCTACACCTTC. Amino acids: CASSLTGQGQGYTF.

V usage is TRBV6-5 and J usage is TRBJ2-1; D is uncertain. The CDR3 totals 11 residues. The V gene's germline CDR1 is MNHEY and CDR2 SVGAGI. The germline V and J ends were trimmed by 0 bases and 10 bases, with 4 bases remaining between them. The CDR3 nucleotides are TGTGCCAGCAGTTACTCGATGGAGCAGTTCTTC. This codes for CASSYSMEQFF.

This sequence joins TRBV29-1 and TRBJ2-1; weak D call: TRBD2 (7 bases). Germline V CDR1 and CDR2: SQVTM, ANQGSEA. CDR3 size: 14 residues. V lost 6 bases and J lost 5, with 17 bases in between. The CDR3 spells CSVLRRGQDNEQFF. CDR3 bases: TGCAGCGTCCTAAGGCGGGGGCAAGACAATGAGCAGTTCTTC.

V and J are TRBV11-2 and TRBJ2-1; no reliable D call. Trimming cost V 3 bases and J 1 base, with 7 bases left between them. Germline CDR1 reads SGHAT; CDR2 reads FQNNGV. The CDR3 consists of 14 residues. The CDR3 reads CASSLVISYNEQFF. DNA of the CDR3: TGTGCCAGCAGCTTGGTCATTTCCTACAATGAGCAGTTCTTC.

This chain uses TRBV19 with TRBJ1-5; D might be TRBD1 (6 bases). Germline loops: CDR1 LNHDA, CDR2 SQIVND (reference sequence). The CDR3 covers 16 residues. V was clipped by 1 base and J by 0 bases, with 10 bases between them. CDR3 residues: CASSIGQVYSNQPQHF. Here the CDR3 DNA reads TGTGCCAGTAGTATAGGACAGGTTTATAGCAATCAGCCCCAGCATTTT.

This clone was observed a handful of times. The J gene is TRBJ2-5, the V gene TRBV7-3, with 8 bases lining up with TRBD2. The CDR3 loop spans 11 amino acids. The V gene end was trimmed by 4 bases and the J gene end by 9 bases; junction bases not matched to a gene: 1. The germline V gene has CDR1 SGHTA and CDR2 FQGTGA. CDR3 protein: CASSSGGAQYF. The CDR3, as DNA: TGTGCCAGCAGCTCCGGGGGGGCCCAGTACTTC.

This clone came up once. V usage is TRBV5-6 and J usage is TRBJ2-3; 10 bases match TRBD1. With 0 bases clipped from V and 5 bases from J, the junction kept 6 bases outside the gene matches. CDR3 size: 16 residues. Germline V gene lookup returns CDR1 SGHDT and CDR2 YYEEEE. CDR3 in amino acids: CASSLDGQGEGDTQYF. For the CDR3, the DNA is TGTGCCAGCAGCTTGGATGGACAGGGGGAGGGAGATACGCAGTATTTT.

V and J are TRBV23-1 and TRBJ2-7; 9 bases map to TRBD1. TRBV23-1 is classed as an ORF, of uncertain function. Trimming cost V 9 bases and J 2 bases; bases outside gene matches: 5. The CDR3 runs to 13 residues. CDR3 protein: CARVRTGAYEQYV. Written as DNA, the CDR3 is TGCGCCAGAGTCCGGACAGGGGCCTACGAGCAGTACGTC.

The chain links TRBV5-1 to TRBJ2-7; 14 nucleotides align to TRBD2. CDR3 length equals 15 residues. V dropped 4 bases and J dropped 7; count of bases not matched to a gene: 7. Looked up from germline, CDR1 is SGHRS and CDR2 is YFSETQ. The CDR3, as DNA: TGCGCCAGCAGCCATGGGACTAGCGGGGGCTCGGAGCAGTACTTC. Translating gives CASSHGTSGGSEQYF.

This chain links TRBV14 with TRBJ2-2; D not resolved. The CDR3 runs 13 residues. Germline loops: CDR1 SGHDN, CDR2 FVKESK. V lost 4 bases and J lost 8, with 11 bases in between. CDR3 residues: CASSPRPPGELFF. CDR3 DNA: TGTGCCAGCAGCCCCCGACCCCCAGGGGAGCTGTTTTTT.

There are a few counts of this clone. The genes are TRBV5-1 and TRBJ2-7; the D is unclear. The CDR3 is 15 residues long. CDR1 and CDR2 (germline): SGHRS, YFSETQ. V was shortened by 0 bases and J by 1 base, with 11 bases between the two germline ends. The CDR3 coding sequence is TGCGCCAGCAGCTTGGGGTCCGCGTTGTCCTACGAGCAGTACTTC. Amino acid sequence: CASSLGSALSYEQYF.